A selection of T cell receptor beta chains follows, all from one sample in a study of response to subunit inactivated influenza vaccine. TCRdb reprocessed the RT-PCR reads with MiXCR, giving one entry per CDR3 protein. The table has about 800,000 distinct CDR3 sequences, 21% seen once. Specimen: PBMCs from blood, collected 4 to 6 days after vaccination. These receptors were obtained from a middle-aged man who received an inactivated influenza vaccine. CDR3s include the opening cysteine and the closing phenylalanine or tryptophan. D genes are given only for firm matches. Not every row has a clone size; where given, it reads once, few, many or a size class.

V	D	size	J	DNA	CDR3
TRBV7-2	TRBD2	NA	TRBJ2-3	TGTGCCAGCAGCCCCGGCGGGGCGGGGGGCTATACGCAGTATTTT	CASSPGGAGGYTQYF
TRBV20-1	NA	NA	TRBJ2-3	TGCAGTGCTCCGCCAGGGGAGAATACGCAGTATTTT	CSAPPGENTQYF
TRBV12-3/TRBV12-4	TRBD1	few	TRBJ2-5	TGTGCCAGCAGTTTTGGGACAGGGGGAAGGCAAGAGACCCAGTACTTC	CASSFGTGGRQETQYF
TRBV20-1	NA	NA	TRBJ2-1	TGCAGTGCTAGCGGCTGGACGAGCCTCAATGAGCAGTTCTTC	CSASGWTSLNEQFF
TRBV29-1	NA	few	TRBJ2-7	TGCAGCGCACACGACTCCGTATACGAGCAGTACTTC	CSAHDSVYEQYF
TRBV4-1	NA	NA	TRBJ1-2	TGCGCCAGCAGCCAAGATCAGGGCGGCTTCTATGGCTACACCTTC	CASSQDQGGFYGYTF
TRBV29-1	NA	many	TRBJ2-5	TGCAGCGGTGACAGGAGAGGGGAGACCCAGTACTTC	CSGDRRGETQYF
TRBV7-2	NA	few	TRBJ1-3	TGTGCCAGCAGCTTAGCGCACATAGGCCGAAACACCATATATTTT	CASSLAHIGRNTIYF
TRBV5-1	NA	NA	TRBJ2-6	TGCGCCAGCAGCTTTCCAGACTCTGGGGCCAACGTCCTGACTTTC	CASSFPDSGANVLTF
TRBV4-2	NA	NA	TRBJ2-1	TGTGCCAGCAGCCAAGATCGACAGCCAACTAACAATGAGCAGTTCTTC	CASSQDRQPTNNEQFF
TRBV24-1	NA	NA	TRBJ2-2	TGTGCCACCAGTGATTTTCCCCACCGGGAGCTGTTTTTT	CATSDFPHRELFF
TRBV4-3	TRBD2	few	TRBJ2-1	TGCGCCAGCAGCCCAGGGACTAGCCGAAGCTTCCAGAATGAGCAGTTCTTC	CASSPGTSRSFQNEQFF
TRBV10-3	NA	many	TRBJ2-1	TGTGCCATCAGTGAGGCGGGACTCCCATACAATGAGCAGTTCTTC	CAISEAGLPYNEQFF
TRBV5-5	TRBD1	few	TRBJ1-1	TGTGCCAGCAGCTTGGGCGACAGGGCTGAAGCTTTCTTT	CASSLGDRAEAFF
TRBV4-2	TRBD2	NA	TRBJ2-4	TGTGCCAGCAGCCAAATAGCGGGGGGAATGACCAAAAACATTCAGTACTTC	CASSQIAGGMTKNIQYF
TRBV20-1	TRBD1	once	TRBJ1-6	TGCAGTGCCCGCTCAGGGGGAGTCTCCTATAATTCACCCCTCCACTTT	CSARSGGVSYNSPLHF
TRBV20-1	NA	few	TRBJ1-1	TGCAGTGTTGGGTTCGAGACCACTGAAGCTTTCTTT	CSVGFETTEAFF
TRBV4-1	NA	few	TRBJ2-7	TGCGCCAGCAGCCCTTGGGGAGGGGGCTACGAGCAGTACTTC	CASSPWGGGYEQYF
TRBV7-8	TRBD2	NA	TRBJ2-2	TGTGCCAGCAGCTTGCATCTCAGCGGGGGGGCCACCGGGGAGCTGTTTTTT	CASSLHLSGGATGELFF
TRBV27	NA	NA	TRBJ2-7	TGTGCCAGCACCGCCCCGACCGGGACTCGGCCACGAGAGCAGTACTTC	CASTAPTGTRPREQYF
TRBV4-3	TRBD1	many	TRBJ2-7	TGCGCCAGCAGCCAAAGGACAGGGGGCGGATACGAGCAGTACTTC	CASSQRTGGGYEQYF
TRBV6-1	NA	NA	TRBJ1-5	TGTGCCAGCAGTGAGGAGAGATATCAGCCCCAGCATTTT	CASSEERYQPQHF
TRBV5-1	NA	many	TRBJ2-3	TGTGCCAGCAGCTTAGAGAGGGCAGATACGCAGTATTTT	CASSLERADTQYF
TRBV5-1	TRBD2	NA	TRBJ2-1	TGCGCCAGCAGCTCCGTAGGAGCGGGGGGCAATGAGCAGTTCTTC	CASSSVGAGGNEQFF
TRBV20-1	NA	few	TRBJ1-1	TGCAGTGCTAGAGATCCCCGGCCAGGCACAAACACTGAAGCTTTCTTT	CSARDPRPGTNTEAFF
TRBV4-1	NA	few	TRBJ2-1	TGCGCCAGCAGCCAAGAAGGCAGGGGAGGTAAGCATGAGCAGTTCTTC	CASSQEGRGGKHEQFF
TRBV4-1	TRBD1	NA	TRBJ2-2	TGCGCCAGCAGCCAGAGAACGACAGGGGACACCGGGGAGCTGTTTTTT	CASSQRTTGDTGELFF
TRBV14	NA	few	TRBJ1-1	TGTGCCAGCAGCCAAGATTGGTCAGTCGAGGGTCGGACTGAAGCTTTCTTT	CASSQDWSVEGRTEAFF
TRBV20-1	NA	many	TRBJ1-2	TGCAGTGCTAGAGATGGCTACACCTTC	CSARDGYTF
TRBV12-3/TRBV12-4	TRBD1	NA	TRBJ2-7	TGTGCCAGCAGTTTGAGGGGGAGGACAGGGAAGCAGTACTTC	CASSLRGRTGKQYF
TRBV5-1	NA	many	TRBJ2-7	TGCGCCAGCAGCTTGGCTGGGAGGTCCTACGAGCAGTACTTC	CASSLAGRSYEQYF
TRBV12-3/TRBV12-4	NA	NA	TRBJ1-3	TGTGCCAGCAGCAAGGGATCTGGAAACACCATATATTTT	CASSKGSGNTIYF
TRBV20-1	TRBD2	NA	TRBJ2-1	TGCAGTGCGGGGACTAGCGGGACGACCGGTGAGCAGTTCTTC	CSAGTSGTTGEQFF
TRBV10-3	NA	NA	TRBJ1-1	TGTGCCATCAGTGGACAGAACATGAACACTGAAGCTTTCTTT	CAISGQNMNTEAFF
TRBV9	TRBD1	few	TRBJ2-7	TGTGCCAGCAGCGTCGGGGACAGTAAGAACGAGCAGTACTTC	CASSVGDSKNEQYF
TRBV6-2/TRBV6-3	NA	NA	TRBJ1-5	TGTGCCAGCAGTTACTCGTCGTGGGAGCCCCAGCATTTT	CASSYSSWEPQHF
TRBV4-2	NA	few	TRBJ1-6	TGTGCCAGCAGCCAAGGCGCAGGGCCGAATTCACCCCTCCACTTT	CASSQGAGPNSPLHF
TRBV20-1	TRBD2	NA	TRBJ2-2	TGCAGTGCTAGAGGACGGACTAGCGGGAGGGCCGGGGAGCTGTTTTTT	CSARGRTSGRAGELFF
TRBV4-3	NA	few	TRBJ2-5	TGCGCCAGCAGCCAAGAGCGAACGTACCAAGAGACCCAGTACTTC	CASSQERTYQETQYF
TRBV15	NA	NA	TRBJ2-5	TGTGCCACCAGCAGATTCAAGGAAGAGACCCAGTACTTC	CATSRFKEETQYF
TRBV12-3/TRBV12-4	NA	NA	TRBJ2-6	TGTGCCAGCAGTTTATGGGTCTCTGGGGCCAACGTCCTGACTTTC	CASSLWVSGANVLTF
TRBV5-1	NA	many	TRBJ2-2	TGCGCCAGCAGCTTAGGGGGAAGCACCGGGGAGCTGTTTTTT	CASSLGGSTGELFF
TRBV12-3/TRBV12-4	NA	NA	TRBJ1-6	TGTGCCAGCAGCCCTGGGGCAGACAATTCACCCCTCCACTTT	CASSPGADNSPLHF
TRBV29-1	NA	NA	TRBJ2-1	TGCAGCGTGACGCGGCCGCCGGGAGTCAATGAGCAGTTCTTC	CSVTRPPGVNEQFF
TRBV28	TRBD2	NA	TRBJ2-5	TGTGCCAGCAGTTTCTTGCTAGCGGGTAGGGGAGAGACCCAGTACTTC	CASSFLLAGRGETQYF
TRBV4-3	TRBD2	few	TRBJ2-2	TGCGCCAGCAGCCAATCAGGACTAGCCACCGGGGAGCTGTTTTTT	CASSQSGLATGELFF
TRBV4-2	NA	few	TRBJ1-5	TGTGCCAGCAGCCAAGAGGAGACGGGGCTCAATCAGCCCCAGCATTTT	CASSQEETGLNQPQHF
TRBV29-1	NA	many	TRBJ2-4	TGCAGCGCTGAGCTAGGGAACATTCAGTACTTC	CSAELGNIQYF
TRBV7-2	NA	few	TRBJ2-2	TGTGCCAGCAGCGCCTACAAGAACACCGGGGAGCTGTTTTTT	CASSAYKNTGELFF
TRBV5-1	NA	few	TRBJ2-3	TGCGCCAGCAGCTTGAGGCGATCAGATACGCAGTATTTT	CASSLRRSDTQYF
TRBV5-6	NA	NA	TRBJ2-3	TGTGCCAGCAGCTTAAGCTCAGGGTTCAGGACAGATACGCAGTATTTT	CASSLSSGFRTDTQYF
TRBV28	NA	few	TRBJ1-1	TGTGCCAGCAGGCTATGGGGTGTCACTGAAGCTTTCTTT	CASRLWGVTEAFF
TRBV6-2/TRBV6-3	NA	few	TRBJ2-1	TGTGCCAGCTGTACCTTAGTTGGTGAGCAGTTCTTC	CASCTLVGEQFF
TRBV10-3	TRBD2	few	TRBJ2-7	TGTGCCATCAGTCCCGGGACTAGAGACAGACACGAGCAGTACTTC	CAISPGTRDRHEQYF
TRBV6-2/TRBV6-3	TRBD2	once	TRBJ2-2	TGTGCCAGCATCCCCGGGGCGGGAGGCCACACCGGGGAGCTGTTTTTT	CASIPGAGGHTGELFF
TRBV6-2/TRBV6-3	TRBD1	once	TRBJ2-3	TGTGCCAGCAGTTCGGACAGGCTCACAGATACGCAGTATTTT	CASSSDRLTDTQYF
TRBV7-2	TRBD2	NA	TRBJ2-2	TGTGCCAGCAGCATTAGCGTGGGACTAGGTCCTACCGGGGAGCTGTTTTTT	CASSISVGLGPTGELFF
TRBV5-5	NA	NA	TRBJ2-3	TGTGCCAGCAGCGATGTCGGCACAGATACGCAGTATTTT	CASSDVGTDTQYF